The sample holds a few counts of the clone carrying this T cell receptor (beta chain). Its target is unknown. There are 12 residues in the CDR3. V was shortened by 2 bases and J by 8 bases, with 12 bases between the two germline ends. Germline CDR1 is SQVTM and CDR2 is ANQGSEA. The sample belongs to a study of early T cells in non-severe SARS-CoV-2 infection. Whole-study context: Chains were unpaired, as sequencing was done on bulk RNA from unsorted whole blood.

Individual cDNA molecules received unique molecular identifiers during library preparation. Each CDR3 protein is one row after TCRdb ran MiXCR on the 5' RACE reads. Found here are about 60,000 distinct CDR3 sequences, approximately 9.1% of them singletons; the top ten hold 3.2%. Regarding the study as a whole: VDJdb matches were skewed toward anti-spike CD8 T cell responses.

J is TRBJ1-2 and V is TRBV29-1; weak D call: TRBD1 (6 bases). This TCR was sampled from an adult who was a healthcare worker with PCR-confirmed SARS-CoV-2 infection or an uninfected control (not recorded which). Source material: whole blood. The CDR3 sequence is CSVERGGLGYTF. The CDR3 DNA sequence: TGCAGCGTTGAAAGAGGGGGATTGGGCTACACCTTC.